This T cell receptor (beta chain) was recorded in a study of blood T cell repertoires in COVID-19. Study in general: Researchers got acute and convalescent COVID-19 samples from the United States, Italy and Spain.

Data came from immunoSEQ multiplex PCR; TCRdb stores just in-frame clones and leaves some out. This table holds 150,000 to 160,000 clones, roughly nine tenths found once. The length of the CDR3 is 16 residues. Between the trimmed V and J ends, which lost 6 bases and 4 bases, there was a span of 21 bases. CDR1 MNHEY and CDR2 SMNVEV come from the germline V gene (reference sequence). The TCR was taken from a man aged 45-65 years with acute or convalescent COVID-19. The J gene is TRBJ1-2, the V gene TRBV27; a weak D match, TRBD1 (6 bases). Sequenced material: peripheral blood. In DNA form, the CDR3 reads TGTGCCAGCAGCCCATTAGGGGGACACCAATCCTATGGCTACACCTTC. It specifies CASSPLGGHQSYGYTF.